This is a list of T cell receptor beta chains from one sample in a study of blood T cell repertoires in COVID-19. Only in-frame clones appear in the TCRdb table, and some are missing; sequencing was by immunoSEQ multiplex PCR. Among some 380,000 clones listed, 70% to 90% were seen once. Sequenced input: PBMCs or T cells enriched from blood (not recorded which). The origin of the receptors is a middle-aged woman with acute COVID-19. The CDR3 runs from the conserved cysteine through the conserved F or W. D genes are given only for firm matches. Clone size appears in some rows only: once, few, many, or a class for an expanded clone.

TRBJ1-6 . TRBV5-1 TRBD1 TGCGCCAGCAGGGGGGACAGGGGATATAATTCACCCCTCCACTTT CASRGDRGYNSPLHF
TRBJ1-4 . TRBV18 TRBD1 TGTGCCAGCTCACTCGGACAGGGTGGCACAACTAATGAAAAACTGTTTTTT CASSLGQGGTTNEKLFF
TRBJ1-2 . TRBV10-3 TRBD1 TGTGCCATCAGTGATGGCGGACAGGTTGGGCTTAACTATGGCTACACCTTC CAISDGGQVGLNYGYTF
TRBJ2-5 . TRBV5-1 TRBD2 TGCGCCAGCAGCCCAGGGCTGGCGGGGGGACAAGAGACCCAGTACTTC CASSPGLAGGQETQYF
TRBJ2-7 few TRBV18 TRBD1 TGTGCCAGCTCACCACCGGCGTTGACAGGGCTGGACTACGAGCAGTACTTC CASSPPALTGLDYEQYF
TRBJ1-2 . TRBV7-8 . TGTGCCAGCAGCTTAGGACAGATCTATGGCTACACCTTC CASSLGQIYGYTF
TRBJ2-1 . TRBV14 . TGTGCCAGCAGCCATAAATACAATGAGCAGTTCTTC CASSHKYNEQFF
TRBJ2-7 once TRBV27 TRBD2 TGTGCCAGCAGTTACTTGAGCGGGGGGGCATCCTACGAGCAGTACTTC CASSYLSGGASYEQYF
TRBJ1-6 . TRBV2 TRBD1 TGTGCCAGCAGTGAGGGACAGGGTTACTCACCCCTCCACTTT CASSEGQGYSPLHF
TRBJ2-7 . TRBV6-5 . TGTGCCAGCAGTTTCCAGACAGGACCCTCCTACGAGCAGTACTTC CASSFQTGPSYEQYF
TRBJ1-2 . TRBV24-1 TRBD1 TGTGCCACCCTCGGGAGCAGGGGGCCGGCGGAGGGGGGCTACACCTTC CATLGSRGPAEGGYTF
TRBJ1-2 . TRBV3-1/TRBV3-2 TRBD1 TGTGCCAGCAGCGGAGGACAGGGGGGAGGCTACACCTTC CASSGGQGGGYTF
TRBJ2-1 . TRBV4-1 TRBD2 TGCGCCAGCAGCCGACCTCTAGCGGGGGGGAAGAGTGAGCAGTTCTTC CASSRPLAGGKSEQFF
TRBJ2-1 . TRBV3-1/TRBV3-2 . TGTGCCAGCAGCCATCTTTCTCGCAATGAGCAGTTCTTC CASSHLSRNEQFF
TRBJ2-3 . TRBV3-1/TRBV3-2 TRBD2 TGTGCCAGCAGCCAAGAGAAGGTAGCGGGGGTCACAGATACGCAGTATTTT CASSQEKVAGVTDTQYF
TRBJ1-5 . TRBV7-9 . TGTGCCAGCAGCTTAGACAGGGTGGGAAGCAATCAGCCCCAGCATTTT CASSLDRVGSNQPQHF
TRBJ1-1 . TRBV30 . TGTGCCTGGAGTGTACTTAGGGGGGGGACTGAAGCTTTCTTT CAWSVLRGGTEAFF
TRBJ2-5 . TRBV11-2 TRBD2 TGTGCCAGCAGCTTAGTGTGGGGGAAAGCGGGGCAAGAGACCCAGTACTTC CASSLVWGKAGQETQYF
TRBJ2-6 . TRBV7-8 TRBD2 TGTGCCAGCAGCCCACCTGGACTAGCGGGGGTCGGGGCCAACGTCCTGACTTTC CASSPPGLAGVGANVLTF
TRBJ2-7 . TRBV6-5 TRBD2 TGTGCCAGCAGTTACGGGGCTAGCGGGGGGAGGTACGAGCAGTACTTC CASSYGASGGRYEQYF
TRBJ1-1 . TRBV4-2 TRBD1 TGTGCCAGCAGCCAAGTGAAGACAGGGGGTAACACTGAAGCTTTCTTT CASSQVKTGGNTEAFF
TRBJ1-5 . TRBV6-5 . TGTGCCAGCAGTTACCGCCGGGATCAGCCCCAGCATTTT CASSYRRDQPQHF
TRBJ1-2 . TRBV19 . TGTGCCAGTAGTATAGACTGGGGGGTCGCCTACACCTTC CASSIDWGVAYTF
TRBJ1-5 . TRBV19 TRBD1 TGTGCCAGTAGTACACAAGGACAGGGGGGATTTCAGCCCCAGCATTTT CASSTQGQGGFQPQHF